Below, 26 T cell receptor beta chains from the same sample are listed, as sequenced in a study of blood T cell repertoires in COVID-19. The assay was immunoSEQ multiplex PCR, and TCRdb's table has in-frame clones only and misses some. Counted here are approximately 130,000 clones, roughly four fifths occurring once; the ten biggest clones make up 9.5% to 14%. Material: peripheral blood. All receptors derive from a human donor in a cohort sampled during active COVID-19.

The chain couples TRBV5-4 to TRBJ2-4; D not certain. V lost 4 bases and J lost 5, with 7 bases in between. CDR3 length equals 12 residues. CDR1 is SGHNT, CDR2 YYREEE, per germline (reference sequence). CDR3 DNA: TGTGCCAGCAGCCCGGCGGAAAACATTCAGTACTTC. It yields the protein CASSPAENIQYF.

Written as DNA, the CDR3 is TGTGCCAGCAGCAAAGGGGGCAGGGGGCAACACACTGAAGCTTTCTTT. Amino acids: CASSKGGRGQHTEAFF. This chain links TRBV21-1 with TRBJ1-1; TRBD1 was called by the table and not checked on the DNA. TRBV21-1 is a documented pseudogene. This CDR3 is built from 16 residues.

The chain's CDR3 is CASSSGTGGLGANVLTF. The DNA for the CDR3 is TGTGCCAGCAGCAGTGGGACAGGGGGTCTTGGGGCCAACGTCCTGACTTTC. This chain joins TRBV3-1 (or the pseudogene TRBV3-2) and TRBJ2-6, with 11 bases that match TRBD1. V dropped 5 bases and J dropped 3; count of bases not matched to a gene: 6. Germline CDR1 LGHDT, CDR2 YNNKEL (reference sequence). CDR3 length equals 17 residues.

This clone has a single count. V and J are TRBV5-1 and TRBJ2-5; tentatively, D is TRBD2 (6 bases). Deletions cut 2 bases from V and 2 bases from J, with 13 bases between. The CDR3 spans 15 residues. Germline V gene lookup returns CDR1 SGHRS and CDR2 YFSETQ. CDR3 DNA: TGCGCCAGCAGCTTAATAGCGGCCCCGCAAGAGACCCAGTACTTC. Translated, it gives CASSLIAAPQETQYF. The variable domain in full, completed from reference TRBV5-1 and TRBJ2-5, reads KAGVTQTPRYLIKTRGQQVTLSCSPISGHRSVSWYQQTPGQGLQFLFEYFSETQRNKGNFPGRFSGRQFSNSRSEMNVSTLELGDSALYLCASSLIAAPQETQYFGPGTRLLVL.

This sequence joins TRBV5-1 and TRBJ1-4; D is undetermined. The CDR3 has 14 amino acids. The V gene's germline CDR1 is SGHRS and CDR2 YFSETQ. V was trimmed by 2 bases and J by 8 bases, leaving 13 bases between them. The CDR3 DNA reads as TGCGCCAGCAGCTTCAACGGGGAAGGAGAAAAACTGTTTTTT. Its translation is CASSFNGEGEKLFF.

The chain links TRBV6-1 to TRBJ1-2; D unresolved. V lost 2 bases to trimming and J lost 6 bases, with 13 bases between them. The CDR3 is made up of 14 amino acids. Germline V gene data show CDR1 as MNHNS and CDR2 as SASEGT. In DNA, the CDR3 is TGTGCCAGCAGTGAACAGGTTATAATCCATGGCTACACCTTC. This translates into CASSEQVIIHGYTF.

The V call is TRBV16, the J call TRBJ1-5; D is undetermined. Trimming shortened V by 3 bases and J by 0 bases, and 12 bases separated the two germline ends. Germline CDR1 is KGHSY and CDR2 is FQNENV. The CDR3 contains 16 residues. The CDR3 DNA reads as TGTGCCAGCAGCCAGGGCCAGAGCCTTAGCAATCAGCCCCAGCATTTT. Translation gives CASSQGQSLSNQPQHF.

The CDR3 spells CASSGRTSLSTDTQYF. In DNA, the CDR3 is TGTGCCAGCAGTGGGCGGACTAGCCTTAGCACAGATACGCAGTATTTT. The rearrangement uses TRBV6-1 and TRBJ2-3; TRBD2 matches at 8 bases. The germline V gene has CDR1 MNHNS and CDR2 SASEGT. CDR3 length: 16 residues. The V and J ends lost 4 bases and 0 bases, in that order; junction bases with no gene match: 6.

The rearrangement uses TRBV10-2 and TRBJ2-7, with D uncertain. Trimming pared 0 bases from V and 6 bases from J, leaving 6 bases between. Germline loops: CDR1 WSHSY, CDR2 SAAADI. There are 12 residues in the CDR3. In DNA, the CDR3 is TGCGCCAGCAGTGAGTCGGCGGCCGAGCAGTACTTC. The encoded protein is CASSESAAEQYF.

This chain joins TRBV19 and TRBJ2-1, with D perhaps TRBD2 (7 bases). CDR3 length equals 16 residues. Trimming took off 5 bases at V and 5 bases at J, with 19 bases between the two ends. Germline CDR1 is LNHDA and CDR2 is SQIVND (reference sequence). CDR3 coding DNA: TGTGCCAGTAGTCTCCCGCCGGGGGGCCTAAACAATGAGCAGTTCTTC. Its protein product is CASSLPPGGLNNEQFF.

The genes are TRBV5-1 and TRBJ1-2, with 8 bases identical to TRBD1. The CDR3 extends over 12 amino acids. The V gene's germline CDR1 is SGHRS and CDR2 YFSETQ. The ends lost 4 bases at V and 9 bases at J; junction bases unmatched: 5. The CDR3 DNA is TGCGCCAGCAGCCTCGGGACAGGTAGCTACACCTTC. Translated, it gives CASSLGTGSYTF.

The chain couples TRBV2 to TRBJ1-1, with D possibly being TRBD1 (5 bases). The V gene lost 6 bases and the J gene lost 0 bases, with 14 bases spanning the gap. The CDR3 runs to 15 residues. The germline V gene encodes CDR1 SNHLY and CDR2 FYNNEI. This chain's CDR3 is CASRQRGTLNTEAFF. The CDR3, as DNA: TGTGCCAGCAGGCAAAGGGGAACTTTGAACACTGAAGCTTTCTTT.

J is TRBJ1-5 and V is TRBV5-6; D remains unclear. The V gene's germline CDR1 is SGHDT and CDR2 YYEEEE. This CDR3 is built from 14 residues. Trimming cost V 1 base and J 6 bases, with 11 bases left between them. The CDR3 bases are TGTGCCAGCAGCTTGAGCCCGAGCGGTCAGCCCCAGCATTTT. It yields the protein CASSLSPSGQPQHF.

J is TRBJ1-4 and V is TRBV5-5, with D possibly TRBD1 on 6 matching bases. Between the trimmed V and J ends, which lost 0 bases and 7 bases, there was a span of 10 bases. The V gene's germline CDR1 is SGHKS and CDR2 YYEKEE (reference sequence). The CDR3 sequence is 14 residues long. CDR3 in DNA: TGTGCCAGCAGCTTGGTCTCAGGGGTTGAAAAACTGTTTTTT. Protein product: CASSLVSGVEKLFF.

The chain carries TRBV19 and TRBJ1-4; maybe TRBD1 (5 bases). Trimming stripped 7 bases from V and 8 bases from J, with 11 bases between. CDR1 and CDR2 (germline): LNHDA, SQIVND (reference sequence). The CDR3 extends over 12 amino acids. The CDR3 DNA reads TGTGCCAGTACGAACAGGAGAGAAAAACTGTTTTTT. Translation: CASTNRREKLFF.

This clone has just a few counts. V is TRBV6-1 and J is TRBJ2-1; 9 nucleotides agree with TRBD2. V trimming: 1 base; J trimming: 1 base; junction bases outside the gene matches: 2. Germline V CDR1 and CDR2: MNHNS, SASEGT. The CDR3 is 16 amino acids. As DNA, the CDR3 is TGTGCCAGCAGTGAAGGTAGCGGGGGTTCCTACAATGAGCAGTTCTTC. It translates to CASSEGSGGSYNEQFF.

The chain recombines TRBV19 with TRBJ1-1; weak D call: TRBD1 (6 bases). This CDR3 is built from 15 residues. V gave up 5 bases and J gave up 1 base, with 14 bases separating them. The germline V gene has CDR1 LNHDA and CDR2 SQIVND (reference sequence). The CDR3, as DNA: TGTGCCAGTAGTCCACAGGGCCGGGGGAACACTGAAGCTTTCTTT. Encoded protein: CASSPQGRGNTEAFF.

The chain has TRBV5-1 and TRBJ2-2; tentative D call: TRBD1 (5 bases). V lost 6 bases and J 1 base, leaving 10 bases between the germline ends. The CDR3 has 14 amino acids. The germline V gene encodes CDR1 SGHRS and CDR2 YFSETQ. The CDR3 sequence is CASTTTENTGELFF. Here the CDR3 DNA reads TGCGCCAGCACCACGACAGAGAACACCGGGGAGCTGTTTTTT.

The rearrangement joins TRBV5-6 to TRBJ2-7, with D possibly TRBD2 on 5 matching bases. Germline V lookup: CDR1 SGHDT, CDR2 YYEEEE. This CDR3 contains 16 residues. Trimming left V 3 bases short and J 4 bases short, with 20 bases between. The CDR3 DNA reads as TGTGCCAGCAGCTCAATAAACAGTGATCGGGGATACGAGCAGTACTTC. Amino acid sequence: CASSSINSDRGYEQYF.

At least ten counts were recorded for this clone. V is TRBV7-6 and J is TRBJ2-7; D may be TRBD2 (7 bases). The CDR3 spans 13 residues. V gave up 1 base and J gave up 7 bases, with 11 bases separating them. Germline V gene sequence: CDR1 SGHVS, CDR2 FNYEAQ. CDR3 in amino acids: CASSLEGGDEQYF. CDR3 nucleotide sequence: TGTGCCAGCAGCTTAGAGGGGGGGGATGAGCAGTACTTC.

CDR3 coding DNA: TGTGCCACCAGTGACCCCACAGGGAGAGGATATGGCTACACCTTC. Amino acids: CATSDPTGRGYGYTF. V and J are TRBV24-1 and TRBJ1-2, with D tentatively TRBD1 (6 bases). CDR1 and CDR2 from the germline V gene are KGHDR and SFDVKD. The CDR3 is 15 amino acids. Trimming took off 4 bases at V and 5 bases at J, with 16 bases between the two ends.

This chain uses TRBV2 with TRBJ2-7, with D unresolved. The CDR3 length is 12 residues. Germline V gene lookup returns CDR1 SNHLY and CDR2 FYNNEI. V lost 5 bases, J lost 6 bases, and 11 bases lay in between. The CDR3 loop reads CASSLAFREQYF. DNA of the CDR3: TGTGCCAGCAGTTTGGCATTCCGCGAGCAGTACTTC.

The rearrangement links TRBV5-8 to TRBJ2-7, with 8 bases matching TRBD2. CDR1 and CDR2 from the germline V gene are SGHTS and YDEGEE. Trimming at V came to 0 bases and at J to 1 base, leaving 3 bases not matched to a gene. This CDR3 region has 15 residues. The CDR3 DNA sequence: TGTGCCAGCAGCTTGGCGGGGGGGGGTTCCTACGAGCAGTACTTC. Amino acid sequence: CASSLAGGGSYEQYF. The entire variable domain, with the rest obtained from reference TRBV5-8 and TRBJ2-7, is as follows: EAGVTQSPTHLIKTRGQQATLRCSPISGHTSVYWYQQALGLGLQFLLWYDEGEERNRGNFPPRFSGRQFPNYSSELNVNALELEDSALYLCASSLAGGGSYEQYFGPGTRLTVT.

This chain's CDR3 is CASSSDGGAGELFF. The DNA of the CDR3 is TGCGCCAGCAGCTCGGATGGGGGGGCCGGGGAGCTGTTTTTT. This rearrangement joins TRBV5-1 to TRBJ2-2; TRBD2 matches at 7 bases. The CDR3 sequence is 14 residues long. The trim removed 3 bases at V and 6 bases at J, leaving 5 bases unmatched. Germline V gene lookup returns CDR1 SGHRS and CDR2 YFSETQ.

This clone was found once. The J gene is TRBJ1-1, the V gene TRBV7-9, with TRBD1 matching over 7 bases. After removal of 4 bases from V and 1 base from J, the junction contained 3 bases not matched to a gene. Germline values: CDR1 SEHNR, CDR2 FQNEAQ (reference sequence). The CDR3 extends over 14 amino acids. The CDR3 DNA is TGTGCCAGCAGCTACTCAGGGGGGAACACTGAAGCTTTCTTT. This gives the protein CASSYSGGNTEAFF.

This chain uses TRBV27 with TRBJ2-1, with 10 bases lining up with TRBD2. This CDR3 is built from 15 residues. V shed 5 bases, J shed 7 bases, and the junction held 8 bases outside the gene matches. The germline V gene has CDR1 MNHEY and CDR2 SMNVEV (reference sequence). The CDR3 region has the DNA TGTGCCAGCAGTCTAAGCGGGGGGGCCCGAAATGAGCAGTTCTTC. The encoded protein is CASSLSGGARNEQFF.